This T cell receptor beta chain was retrieved from a study of cytomegalovirus exposure and HLA in healthy donors. Study results and limitations: TCR beta chain V- and J-gene trimming was linked, in a later analysis, to a missense variant in DCLRE1C. The study flagged approximately 180 TCR beta chains as cytomegalovirus-associated. Across donors, most TCRs were seen rarely, yet some public ones were widespread.

Worth noting for this clone: Its target is unknown.

60 Vbeta and 13 Jbeta primers were used in PCR. The data were produced by immunoSEQ multiplex PCR, yet TCRdb's version contains in-frame clones alone and is incomplete. This table has about 170,000 clones, about 80% appearing once. V lost 7 bases, J lost 2 bases, and 14 bases stayed unmatched. The CDR3 consists of 16 residues. The V gene's germline CDR1 is MNHEY and CDR2 SMNVEV (reference sequence). The sample taken for sequencing was PBMCs. This clonotype was obtained from a woman aged 45-60 years in good health and CMV-seropositive. This chain joins TRBV27 and TRBJ2-7; 7 bases fit TRBD2. Here the CDR3 DNA reads TGTGCCAGCAACCCGTTGCGGCTAGCGGCGCCCTACGAGCAGTACTTC. This translates into CASNPLRLAAPYEQYF.